Below are 15 T cell receptor beta chains sequenced from a single sample in a study of metastatic and nonmetastatic thyroid tumors. TCRdb reprocessed the PCR reads via MiXCR. The table has roughly 34,000 clones, about a fifth seen once. All patients were untreated before thyroid surgery. Sequencing was done on a sample of tumor tissue. Source of these receptors: a male donor with papillary thyroid cancer or a benign thyroid nodule (not recorded which). Some clones in this sample may be carry-over from other donors' samples.

Note on this clone: The CDR3 carries no conserved terminal phenylalanine or tryptophan, so it likely arises from a read error. This chain joins TRBV18 and TRBJ2-7; D call uncertain. Trimming took off 3 bases at V and 2 bases at J, with 17 bases between the two ends. CDR1 and CDR2 from the germline V gene are KGHSH and LQKENI. The CDR3 runs 16 residues. The CDR3 DNA reads as TGTGCCAGCTCACCCAGCAGCCCCCTGACACCCTACGAGCAGTACCTC. Encoded protein: CASSPSSPLTPYEQYL.

The gene calls are TRBV20-1 and TRBJ2-7; 9 nucleotides align to TRBD2. Trimming cost V 4 bases and J 4 bases; bases outside gene matches: 14. The CDR3 extends over 16 amino acids. Per the germline V gene, CDR1 is DFQATT and CDR2 is SNEGSKA (reference sequence). The CDR3, as DNA: TGCAGTGCTATCCCCCCGGTACCAGCGGGAGGATACGAGCAGTACTTC. As protein: CSAIPPVPAGGYEQYF.

This clone was recorded many times. The chain combines TRBV11-2 with TRBJ2-1; possible D gene TRBD1, 6 bases. The germline gives CDR1 SGHAT, CDR2 FQNNGV. This CDR3 spans 12 amino acids. V was pared by 5 bases and J by 8 bases, with 10 bases between. CDR3 sequence (DNA): TGTGCCAGCAGCCCAGGGGTGGATGAGCAGTTCTTC. It encodes CASSPGVDEQFF.

This clone was recorded at least ten times. This chain joins TRBV7-2 and TRBJ2-5; D possibly corresponds to TRBD2 (6 bases). Trimming took 2 bases from V and 4 from J, leaving 17 bases between them. Germline loops: CDR1 SGHTA, CDR2 FQGNSA. The CDR3 runs 16 residues. CDR3 in DNA: TGTGCCAGCAGCTTATACGGGAGCAGCATGGCAGAGACCCAGTACTTC. Its protein product is CASSLYGSSMAETQYF.

This clone was counted many times. The gene calls are TRBV27 and TRBJ1-6; possibly TRBD1 for D (5 bases). Germline loops: CDR1 MNHEY, CDR2 SMNVEV (reference sequence). This CDR3 comprises 17 residues. The V end was cut by 6 bases, the J end by 6 bases, with 21 bases between. The chain's CDR3 is CASRYSPSWGSNSPLHF. The DNA for the CDR3 is TGTGCCAGCAGATACTCGCCTTCCTGGGGCTCTAATTCACCCCTCCACTTT.

In its sample, this clone was seen many times. The rearrangement links TRBV20-1 to TRBJ1-2; D is possibly TRBD1 (6 bases). Germline lookup yields CDR1 DFQATT and CDR2 SNEGSKA (reference sequence). The CDR3 totals 15 residues. Deletions cut 0 bases from V and 7 bases from J, with 18 bases between. CDR3 region: CSARDFLQGPSGYTF. CDR3 nucleotide sequence: TGCAGTGCTAGAGATTTCCTACAGGGTCCAAGTGGCTACACCTTC.

Ten or more counts support this clone. The chain is built from TRBV5-6 and TRBJ2-7, with 14 bases matching TRBD2. The ends lost 2 bases at V and 4 bases at J; junction bases unmatched: 8. Germline V gene data show CDR1 as SGHDT and CDR2 as YYEEEE. This CDR3 spans 17 amino acids. Here the CDR3 reads CASSFGLAGGVGYEQYF. In nucleotides, the CDR3 is TGTGCCAGCAGCTTTGGACTAGCGGGAGGTGTCGGGTACGAGCAGTACTTC.

This clone is judged medium-sized. This rearrangement joins TRBV12-3 or TRBV12-4 to TRBJ2-7; D is ambiguous. Trimming shortened V by 3 bases and J by 4 bases, and 7 bases separated the two germline ends. The CDR3 length is 12 residues. For the CDR3, the DNA is TGTGCCAGCAGTTTTCGGGCGTACGAGCAGTACTTC. Its translation: CASSFRAYEQYF.

This clone has a count of ten or more. The chain combines TRBV2 with TRBJ1-2; D is perhaps TRBD1 (6 bases). This CDR3 region has 13 residues. The V end was cut by 6 bases, the J end by 8 bases, with 16 bases between. Germline-derived CDR1 and CDR2 are SNHLY and FYNNEI. CDR3 DNA: TGTGCCAGCAGGAGGGGGGGGGCGGAGGGCTACACCTTC. Amino acid sequence: CASRRGGAEGYTF.

At least ten counts were recorded for this clone. The rearrangement links TRBV6-2 or TRBV6-3 to TRBJ1-3; D is uncertain. The V and J ends lost 6 bases and 4 bases respectively, with 19 bases between them. The germline V gene encodes CDR1 MNHEY and CDR2 SVGEGT. This CDR3 is 16 amino acids long. The CDR3 region has the DNA TGTGCCAGCAGCCCCGGTAGAGGGTTTGACGGAAACACCATATATTTT. Its translation is CASSPGRGFDGNTIYF.

This clone was observed a handful of times. This chain connects TRBV28 to TRBJ2-5, with D perhaps matching TRBD2 (5 bases). Trimming cost V 5 bases and J 5 bases, with 18 bases left between them. The germline gives CDR1 MDHEN, CDR2 SYDVKM. The CDR3 length is 15 residues. CDR3 DNA sequence: TGTGCCAGCAGTCCCTGGGATGAGGGTACGGAGACCCAGTACTTC. This codes for CASSPWDEGTETQYF.

V usage is TRBV30 and J usage is TRBJ1-2; TRBD1 matches at 8 bases. CDR1 is GTSNPN, CDR2 SVGIG, per germline (reference sequence). The CDR3 has 14 residues. With V trimmed by 3 bases and J by 2 bases, 5 bases remained unmatched. The CDR3 here is CAWRETGANYGYTF. CDR3 in DNA: TGTGCCTGGAGGGAGACAGGGGCAAACTATGGCTACACCTTC. The variable domain in full, completed from reference TRBV30 and TRBJ1-2, reads SQTIHQWPATLVQPVGSPLSLECTVEGTSNPNLYWYRQAAGRGLQLLFYSVGIGQISSEVPQNLSASRPQDRQFILSSKKLLLSDSGFYLCAWRETGANYGYTFGSGTRLTVV.

By share of the sample, this clone is medium-sized. The rearrangement links TRBV20-1 to TRBJ2-7; 8 bases are a match to TRBD2. This CDR3 is 16 amino acids long. Germline V CDR1 and CDR2: DFQATT, SNEGSKA (reference sequence). The junction had 8 bases not matched to a gene; V was cut back by 1 base and J by 0 bases. The DNA of the CDR3 is TGCAGTGCTAGAGTCCCGCTAGCGGGCAGCTCCTACGAGCAGTACTTC. It is translated as CSARVPLAGSSYEQYF.

The sample holds a few counts of this clone. One end of the junction does not line up with germline, which may come from a read error. The rearrangement links TRBV6-2 or TRBV6-3 to TRBJ2-5; TRBD2 aligns across 11 bases. CDR1 is MNHEY and CDR2 is SVGEGT in the germline V gene. The CDR3 sequence is 16 residues long. CDR3 DNA: TGTGTCAGCAATTATACTAGCGGGAGTTATCAAGATACCCAGTACTTC. Translating gives CVSNYTSGSYQDTQYF.

For this clone: No conserved phenylalanine or tryptophan is present at the end of the CDR3, so a read error is the likely explanation. V usage is TRBV7-2 and J usage is TRBJ2-5, with D uncertain. CDR1 is SGHTA and CDR2 is FQGNSA in the germline V gene. This CDR3 is 13 amino acids long. V was clipped by 2 bases and J by 6 bases, with 10 bases between them. The CDR3 coding sequence is TGTGCCAGCAGCTTACGGCAGTGCCAGACCCAGTACTCC. It encodes CASSLRQCQTQYS.